This T cell receptor (beta chain) was found in a study of CXCR3-negative and CXCR3-positive naive CD8 T cells. Overall study context: Summed over all libraries, TRB reads came to about 140 million, with about 1.5 +/- 0.3 million per library. Study conclusions and caveats: Naive CXCR3-positive cells had TRB CDR3s more hydrophobic than those of CXCR3-negative naive cells. Most assays were run on fresh PBMCs (CXCR3 expression partially decreased after cryopreservation).

All CD8+ T cell subsets were sorted in triplicate at around 330,000 cells each. Naive CD8+ T cells showed a CD45RO-CCR7+CD27+CD95- phenotype. Of note for this clonotype: Its antigen remains unknown.

The TRB libraries of cDNA were built by UMI-labeled 5' RACE. TCRdb re-called the 5' RACE reads, yielding one record per CDR3 amino acid sequence without DNA. In total, the table holds tens of thousands of distinct CDR3 sequences. The CDR3 sequence is 14 residues long. In germline, CDR1 is SGHVS, CDR2 FNYEAQ. The gene calls are TRBV7-6 and TRBJ2-5; the TCRdb D gene call, TRBD2, has no DNA to confirm it. The receptor's source is a human donor in good health. Some clones in this sample may be carry-over from other donors' samples. Sequencing used naive CXCR3+ CD8+ T cells from blood. Sample subset: CD45RO-CCR7+CD27+CD95- naive CD8+ T cells expressing CXCR3 (TNR3+). The chain's CDR3 is CASRYGALQETQYF.